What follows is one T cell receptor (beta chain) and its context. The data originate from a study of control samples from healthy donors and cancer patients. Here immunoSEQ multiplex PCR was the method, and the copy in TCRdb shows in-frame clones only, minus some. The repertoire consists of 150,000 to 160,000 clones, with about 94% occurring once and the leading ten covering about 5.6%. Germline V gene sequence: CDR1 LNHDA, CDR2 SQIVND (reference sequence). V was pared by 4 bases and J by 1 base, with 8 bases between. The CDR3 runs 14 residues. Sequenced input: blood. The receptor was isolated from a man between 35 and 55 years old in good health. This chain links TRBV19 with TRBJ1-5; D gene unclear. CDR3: CASSTGRSNQPQHF. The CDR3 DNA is TGTGCCAGTAGTACAGGACGGAGCAATCAGCCCCAGCATTTT. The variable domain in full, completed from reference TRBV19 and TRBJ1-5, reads DGGITQSPKYLFRKEGQNVTLSCEQNLNHDAMYWYRQDPGQGLRLIYYSQIVNDFQKGDIAEGYSVSREKKESFPLTVTSAQKNPTAFYLCASSTGRSNQPQHFGDGTRLSIL.